This T cell receptor beta chain was found in a study of blood T cell repertoires in COVID-19. Study background: Acute-phase and convalescent COVID-19 samples originated in the United States, Italy and Spain.

The repertoire was sequenced with immunoSEQ multiplex PCR; TCRdb's copy has only in-frame clones and lacks some. The sample consists of around 150,000 clones, approximately 82% of them appearing once. Trimming took 4 bases from V and 5 from J; bases not matched to a gene: 6. Germline V gene sequence: CDR1 SEHNR, CDR2 FQNEAQ (reference sequence). This CDR3 is 14 amino acids long. The clonotype was recovered from a woman aged 80 or over with acute or convalescent COVID-19. Specimen: peripheral blood. This chain connects TRBV7-9 to TRBJ1-1, with TRBD1 matching over 8 bases. CDR3 DNA sequence: TGTGCCAGCAGCTGGGCTCAGGGGGCAACTGAAGCTTTCTTT. It translates to CASSWAQGATEAFF.